This record covers a single TCR beta chain. This clonotype occurred many times. The antigen it binds to is not known. Per-base qualities were not stored, and no clone one base away is much larger. This record comes from a study of regulatory T cells in long-lasting Graves disease (dated by TCRdb to 2020 to 2022). Notes on the research overall: Persistent Graves' disease was defined as persistently positive TSH receptor autoantibodies together with antithyroid drug treatment for over 5 years. Patients with persistent Graves' disease were compared with patients with newly diagnosed Graves' disease using TCR sequencing and RNA sequencing of peripheral blood. Antithyroid drugs had been taken for around 9.8 years on average by persistent Graves' disease patients in the clinical cohort. TCR sequencing covered some 13 persistent and some 20 newly diagnosed Graves' disease patients, some 35 samples in total. The study was conducted in China and was registered as a clinical trial.

The library came from multiplex PCR. The sequencer was an Illumina HiSeq 4000. TCR beta libraries were built with iRepertoire HTBI primers and Arm-PCR amplification of CDR3 regions. Gel purification was performed on PCR products prior to sequencing. Per the source publication's procedure: Gene usage analysis of CDR3 amino acid clonotypes used the 62 TRBV and around 14 TRBJ segments found across samples. COPE and FqMerger were used to merge the filtered high-quality paired reads into contigs. Contigs were aligned with BLAST to IMGT TRBV, TRBD and TRBJ reference genes, and CDR3 was defined per IMGT. Clonotypes above 0.1% frequency were classified as highly expanded clones. Repertoire diversity was measured by Shannon entropy, and V-J evenness by the Gini coefficient. A clonotype found in more than one individual was treated as public. TCRdb took the public reads, trimmed them with fastp at Q25, ran MiXCR for clone calling and kept in-frame beta chains. Each entry merges the rows of one CDR3 protein and shows their most common DNA and genes. V and J calls and clone size were set by TCRdb, not the authors. This sample holds 400,000 to 500,000 distinct CDR3 sequences; less than 25% were observed only once. Together, the top ten hold 6.5% to 8% of the sample.

Summary of the overall study and its limitations: Persistent disease showed preferential use of TRBV28, TRBJ1-2 and TRBJ2-5, whereas newly diagnosed disease favored TRBV20-1 and TRBJ2-1. Because the primary lesion, thyroid tissue, could not be accessed, the study looked at peripheral blood alone. Lower TCR Shannon entropy and fewer highly expanded clones were observed in persistent Graves' disease patients than in newly diagnosed patients, which suggested clonal expansion. Persistent patients shared more public clonotypes among themselves (around 3,000) than newly diagnosed patients did (more than 850). Sequencing and analysis were restricted to the TCR beta chain. The small sample size was acknowledged by the authors as a limitation that may reduce accuracy.

The sample's time point, from its label and the paper: persistent/refractory GD, antithyroid drugs over 5 years with positive TRAb. For both TCR sequencing and RNA sequencing, RNA was extracted from PBMCs in TRIzol. The diagnosis of Graves' disease followed American Thyroid Association guidelines. Patients for the study were recruited at an endocrinology department in Xi'an, China. Each patient gave roughly 10 milliliters of peripheral blood, collected in an EDTA anticoagulant tube. Ficoll Paque Plus density gradient separation was used to isolate PBMCs, and no additional T cell sorting was done. RNA quality was checked with an Agilent 2100 Bioanalyzer and agarose gel, and concentration with a NanoDrop 2000. The CDR3 holds 14 amino acids from the cysteine to the phenylalanine. Only the CDR3 portion is preserved as DNA: 42 bases, with reading frame beginning at the first base. CDR1 and CDR2, looked up from the germline V gene (reference sequence), are MNHEY and SMNVEV. The germline ends are 13 bases apart after V is trimmed by 5 bases and J by 5 bases.

Sequencing was performed on peripheral blood mononuclear cells (PBMCs), taken when the disease was refractory, from a patient treated with antithyroid drugs. The rearranged chain carries TRBV27 and TRBJ1-5; a weak D assignment points to TRBD1 (6 bases agree). The sequence came from a female donor with Graves disease. CDR3 reads: CASSLQGGDQPQHF. Read as DNA, the sequence is TGTGCCAGCAGTCTACAGGGAGGGGATCAGCCCCAGCATTTT.